The 32 T cell receptor beta chains given below trace back to one sample, sequenced in a study of T cells in Graves' hyperthyroidism and ophthalmopathy. Using RNA transcripts as the source, TCR beta CDR3 regions were amplified. Initially, a first-round RT-PCR of the TCR CDR3 employed the HTBI primer set. From the multiplex PCR reads, TCRdb called clonotypes with MiXCR, one entry per CDR3 protein. The data contain hundreds of thousands of distinct CDR3 sequences, approximately 15% of them singletons. Sequencing was carried out using blood. These receptors all come from a woman aged 25 to 39 with Graves' hyperthyroidism.

A few counts support this clonotype. The gene calls are TRBV28 and TRBJ1-2; D is perhaps TRBD1 (6 bases). The CDR3 covers 14 residues. V lost 7 bases to trimming and J lost 4 bases, with 16 bases between them. Germline V lookup: CDR1 MDHEN, CDR2 SYDVKM. The CDR3 coding sequence is TGTGCCAGCACCCCGGGGGACACCTTCTATGGCTACACCTTC. This encodes CASTPGDTFYGYTF.

This sequence joins TRBV7-3 and TRBJ2-7, with no clear D. This CDR3 spans 11 amino acids. V shed 5 bases and J shed 5 bases, with 7 bases lying between them. Germline CDR1 reads SGHTA; CDR2 reads FQGTGA. The CDR3 is CASSDFNEQYF. CDR3 bases: TGTGCCAGCAGCGACTTCAACGAGCAGTACTTC.

The chain employs TRBV2 and TRBJ1-1; 9 nucleotides match TRBD1. The CDR3 sequence is 12 residues long. From germline, CDR1 is SNHLY and CDR2 FYNNEI. The ends lost 5 bases at V and 8 bases at J; junction bases unmatched: 3. CDR3 sequence (DNA): TGTGCCAGCAGTTGGGACAGGGAGGAAGCTTTCTTT. It codes for CASSWDREEAFF. Supplemented by reference TRBV2 and TRBJ1-1, the full variable domain reads EPEVTQTPSHQVTQMGQEVILRCVPISNHLYFYWYRQILGQKVEFLVSFYNNEISEKSEIFDDQFSVERPDGSNFTLKIRSTKLEDSAMYFCASSWDREEAFFGQGTRLTVV.

In its sample, this clonotype was seen many times. The genes are TRBV7-2 and TRBJ2-2; a weak D match, TRBD1 (5 bases). The V end lost 4 bases, the J end lost 0 bases, and 15 bases lay between the germline ends. This CDR3 comprises 17 residues. Per germline, CDR1 SGHTA and CDR2 FQGNSA. CDR3 residues: CASSSSWGVANTGELFF. The CDR3 region has the DNA TGTGCCAGCAGCTCGAGTTGGGGCGTTGCGAACACCGGGGAGCTGTTTTTT.

This clonotype was detected a few times. The chain carries TRBV19 and TRBJ2-1; 8 bases line up with TRBD2. This CDR3 is built from 14 residues. Germline V lookup: CDR1 LNHDA, CDR2 SQIVND (reference sequence). J lost 5 bases, V lost 5 bases, and 5 bases had no gene match. Written as DNA, the CDR3 is TGTGCCAGTAGTGCGACTAGCGTAGACAATGAGCAGTTCTTC. This translates into CASSATSVDNEQFF.

This clonotype was picked up many times. The rearrangement joins TRBV12-3 or TRBV12-4 to TRBJ1-1, with 8 bases aligning to TRBD1. V shed 3 bases, J shed 11 bases, and the junction held 14 bases outside the gene matches. This CDR3 has 15 amino acids. CDR3 amino acids: CASSFPTGGSMYAFF. Written as DNA, the CDR3 is TGTGCCAGCAGTTTCCCTACAGGGGGTAGTATGTATGCTTTCTTT.

V is TRBV24-1 and J is TRBJ2-5; the match to TRBD1 covers 8 bases. Germline V CDR1 and CDR2: KGHDR, SFDVKD. V was clipped by 4 bases and J by 4 bases; unmatched bases: 4. The CDR3 covers 14 residues. CDR3 in amino acids: CATSDPGQGETQYF. CDR3 bases: TGTGCCACCAGTGACCCCGGACAGGGAGAGACCCAGTACTTC.

The chain combines TRBV14 with TRBJ2-2; 7 bases match TRBD2. The CDR3 consists of 16 residues. V lost 1 base, J lost 3 bases, and 5 bases stayed unmatched. In germline, CDR1 is SGHDN, CDR2 FVKESK. The chain's CDR3 is CASSQGSREYTGELFF. Here the CDR3 DNA reads TGTGCCAGCAGCCAAGGATCGCGGGAGTACACCGGGGAGCTGTTTTTT.

This clonotype came up once. A much larger clone is a single base away; this may be a read error. This chain links TRBV20-1 with TRBJ2-7, with TRBD1 matching 8 bases. The V gene's germline CDR1 is DFQATT and CDR2 SNEGSKA (reference sequence). CDR3 length equals 16 residues. The trim removed 6 bases at V and 7 bases at J, leaving 20 bases unmatched. The CDR3, as DNA: TGCAGTGCCAGGGGGCAGGGAAAGAGGCGGATTGTTGAGCAGTACTTC. As protein: CSARGQGKRRIVEQYF.

This clonotype was recorded at least ten times. J is TRBJ1-1 and V is TRBV7-9; no definite D call. The V end lost 3 bases, the J end lost 7 bases, and 9 bases lay between the germline ends. The length of the CDR3 is 12 residues. Germline V CDR1 and CDR2: SEHNR, FQNEAQ (reference sequence). The DNA of the CDR3 is TGTGCCAGCAGCTTTTCGGAGAGTGAAGCTTTCTTT. It yields the protein CASSFSESEAFF.

This clonotype came up many times. The chain joins TRBV7-9 to TRBJ2-4; 9 nucleotides align to TRBD1. The V and J ends lost 5 bases and 5 bases, in that order; junction bases with no gene match: 7. This CDR3 has 15 amino acids. The V gene's germline CDR1 is SEHNR and CDR2 FQNEAQ (reference sequence). CDR3 loop: CASSGQGWGENIQYF. In nucleotides, the CDR3 is TGTGCCAGCAGCGGACAGGGGTGGGGAGAAAACATTCAGTACTTC.

This clonotype was detected ten times or more. The rearrangement uses TRBV11-3 and TRBJ2-2; D might be TRBD1 or TRBD2, each matching 5 bases. CDR3 length: 14 amino acids. The V and J ends lost 5 bases and 5 bases respectively, with 12 bases between them. Germline loops: CDR1 SGHNT, CDR2 YENEEA. The DNA of the CDR3 is TGTGCCAGCAGCACCGGGACGCAAACCGGGGAGCTGTTTTTT. As protein: CASSTGTQTGELFF. Combining the CDR3 with reference TRBV11-3 and TRBJ2-2 gives the whole variable domain EAGVVQSPRYKIIEKKQPVAFWCNPISGHNTLYWYLQNLGQGPELLIRYENEEAVDDSQLPKDRFSAERLKGVDSTLKIQPAELGDSAVYLCASSTGTQTGELFFGEGSRLTVL.

In its sample, this clonotype was seen many times. V usage is TRBV11-3 and J usage is TRBJ2-1; TRBD1 matches 8 bases. The CDR3 has 16 residues. V gave up 0 bases and J gave up 4 bases; unmatched junction bases: 5. CDR1 and CDR2 (germline): SGHNT, YENEEA. Here the CDR3 DNA reads TGTGCCAGCAGCTTAGATTCGGGACAGGTGTACAATGAGCAGTTCTTC. Translated: CASSLDSGQVYNEQFF.

V and J are TRBV14 and TRBJ2-7; 10 bases line up with TRBD2. V was clipped by 2 bases and J by 5 bases; unmatched bases: 9. This CDR3 has 16 residues. Germline V gene sequence: CDR1 SGHDN, CDR2 FVKESK. The DNA for the CDR3 is TGTGCCAGCAGCCAATCGCGAGCGGGAGGGTTGGACGAGCAGTACTTC. This gives the protein CASSQSRAGGLDEQYF.

At least ten counts were recorded for this clonotype. The CDR3 sequence is CASSRTASNQPQHF. CDR3 nucleotides: TGTGCCAGCAGCCGGACAGCTAGCAATCAGCCCCAGCATTTT. The chain recombines TRBV3-1 with TRBJ1-5; D is perhaps TRBD1 (6 bases). The CDR3 totals 14 residues. With 4 bases removed from V and 0 bases from J, the gap between germline ends came to 7 bases. Germline V lookup: CDR1 LGHDT, CDR2 YNNKEL (reference sequence).

The genes are TRBV6-1 and TRBJ2-7; D possibly corresponds to TRBD1 (5 bases). Germline loops: CDR1 MNHNS, CDR2 SASEGT. V was cut by 8 bases and J by 2 bases, with 19 bases left in between. CDR3 length: 15 amino acids. The CDR3 DNA reads TGTGCCAGCGGTTCGCCCAAGGGGCAGGCCTACGAGCAGTACTTC. It is translated as CASGSPKGQAYEQYF.

CDR3 in amino acids: CASSLGGLAGKETQYF. The CDR3 bases are TGTGCCAGCAGCTTAGGGGGACTAGCGGGGAAAGAGACCCAGTACTTC. The chain employs TRBV7-9 and TRBJ2-5; TRBD2 aligns across 13 bases. The V gene's germline CDR1 is SEHNR and CDR2 FQNEAQ (reference sequence). The CDR3 covers 16 residues. The V gene end was trimmed by 1 base and the J gene end by 3 bases; junction bases not matched to a gene: 2.

This clonotype was observed at least ten times. The chain recombines TRBV28 with TRBJ2-1, with D unresolved. This CDR3 has 11 amino acids. Looked up from germline, CDR1 is MDHEN and CDR2 is SYDVKM. V lost 6 bases and J lost 12, with 12 bases in between. The CDR3 DNA follows: TGTGCCAGCAGCCAAACTACCTGGCAGTTCTTC. Encoded protein: CASSQTTWQFF.

With regard to this clonotype: The junction and the germline gene differ at one end; a read error may be behind it. This chain uses TRBV9 with TRBJ2-1; the D is unclear. The CDR3 runs 12 residues. From germline, CDR1 is SGDLS and CDR2 YYNGEE. CDR3 sequence: CASSQVYNEQCF. The CDR3 nucleotides are TGTGCCAGCAGCCAGGTTTACAATGAGCAGTGCTTC.

This clonotype has a count of ten or more. CDR3 amino acids: CSAHWRTSGKNIQYF. The DNA for the CDR3 is TGCAGTGCTCACTGGCGGACTAGCGGAAAAAACATTCAGTACTTC. V usage is TRBV20-1 and J usage is TRBJ2-4, with TRBD2 matching 10 bases. This CDR3 spans 15 amino acids. V was clipped by 5 bases and J by 4 bases; unmatched bases: 8. Germline CDR1 reads DFQATT; CDR2 reads SNEGSKA (reference sequence).

This clonotype was recorded at least ten times. CDR3 protein: CASSPRTSGSMNEQFF. The CDR3 DNA reads TGTGCCAGCAGTCCCCGGACTAGCGGGAGTATGAATGAGCAGTTCTTC. V usage is TRBV27 and J usage is TRBJ2-1; 13 bases line up with TRBD2. The CDR3 consists of 16 residues. Germline V CDR1 and CDR2: MNHEY, SMNVEV (reference sequence). V shed 5 bases and J 7 bases; nucleotides not matched to a gene: 8.

Only a few counts were recorded for this clonotype. The CDR3 region is CASSFGQGSFGNEKLFF. The CDR3 coding sequence is TGTGCCAGCAGTTTTGGGCAGGGCAGCTTCGGTAATGAAAAACTGTTTTTT. The chain couples TRBV12-3 or TRBV12-4 to TRBJ1-4, with a possible D match to TRBD1 (5 bases). CDR3 length: 17 residues. Trimming cost V 3 bases and J 4 bases, with 18 bases left between them.

Many counts were recorded for this clonotype. The rearrangement joins TRBV2 to TRBJ1-3, with D possibly TRBD1 on 5 matching bases. Trimming left V 8 bases short and J 0 bases short, with 11 bases between. The V gene's germline CDR1 is SNHLY and CDR2 FYNNEI. The length of the CDR3 is 14 residues. CDR3 amino acids: CASGTPSSGNTIYF. The CDR3 region has the DNA TGTGCCAGCGGGACGCCCAGCTCTGGAAACACCATATATTTT.

The chain employs TRBV20-1 and TRBJ2-7, with D perhaps TRBD2 (5 bases). The CDR3 loop spans 14 amino acids. Between the trimmed V and J ends, which lost 3 bases and 2 bases, there was a span of 14 bases. Germline V CDR1 and CDR2: DFQATT, SNEGSKA (reference sequence). The DNA of the CDR3 is TGCAGTGCTAGGCCACCGGGATTAACCTACGAGCAGTACTTC. Its protein is CSARPPGLTYEQYF.

This chain joins TRBV12-3 or TRBV12-4 and TRBJ2-2; no clear D. Between the trimmed V and J ends, which lost 2 bases and 10 bases, there was a span of 11 bases. The CDR3 loop spans 13 amino acids. The DNA for the CDR3 is TGTGCCAGCAGTTTATGGGCCGCCGAGGAGCTGTTTTTT. Residues: CASSLWAAEELFF.

This clonotype was seen a handful of times. The genes are TRBV10-2 and TRBJ2-6; 7 bases are shared with TRBD1. Germline values: CDR1 WSHSY, CDR2 SAAADI. This CDR3 has 16 residues. V lost 2 bases, J lost 3 bases, and 4 bases stayed unmatched. For the CDR3, the DNA is TGCGCCAGCAGTGAGAATCAGGGGGTTGGGGCCAACGTCCTGACTTTC. It encodes CASSENQGVGANVLTF.

The chain recombines TRBV7-2 with TRBJ1-1; D gene ambiguous. The germline V gene encodes CDR1 SGHTA and CDR2 FQGNSA. The germline V and J ends were trimmed by 8 bases and 0 bases, with 16 bases remaining between them. CDR3 size: 15 residues. The CDR3 reads CASSAGGGLNTEAFF. In DNA form, the CDR3 reads TGTGCCAGCTCCGCGGGTGGAGGACTGAACACTGAAGCTTTCTTT.

This clonotype was counted at least ten times. The rearrangement links TRBV11-1 to TRBJ2-7; 8 bases agree with TRBD1. The CDR3 spans 14 residues. The junction had 4 bases not matched to a gene; V was cut back by 5 bases and J by 1 base. The germline V gene has CDR1 SGHAT and CDR2 FQDESV (reference sequence). As DNA, the CDR3 is TGTGCCAGCAGCAGACAGGGGCAATCCTACGAGCAGTACTTC. It is translated as CASSRQGQSYEQYF.

This clonotype was recorded at least ten times. The CDR3 DNA is TGTGCCAGCAGTCCGGGGACTAGCGGGACAGTCGATGAGCAGTTCTTC. Translating it yields CASSPGTSGTVDEQFF. The rearrangement links TRBV27 to TRBJ2-1; 13 positions agree with TRBD2. Germline assignment: CDR1 MNHEY and CDR2 SMNVEV (reference sequence). This CDR3 region has 16 residues. Trimming removed 5 bases from V and 8 bases from J; junction bases left unmatched: 9.

At least ten counts were recorded for this clonotype. The V gene is TRBV20-1, the J gene TRBJ2-7; D remains unclear. The germline CDR1 and CDR2 sequences are DFQATT and SNEGSKA (reference sequence). V lost 0 bases and J lost 2, with 8 bases in between. This CDR3 is 13 amino acids long. CDR3 sequence: CSARDRRTYEQYF. CDR3 DNA: TGCAGTGCTAGAGATCGCAGAACCTACGAGCAGTACTTC.

At least ten counts were recorded for this clonotype. The chain uses TRBV19 and TRBJ1-5, with D hard to call. The V and J ends lost 1 base and 2 bases respectively, with 9 bases between them. The length of the CDR3 is 15 residues. Germline values: CDR1 LNHDA, CDR2 SQIVND (reference sequence). In DNA form, the CDR3 reads TGTGCCAGTAGTATAGGACGAGCAGGCAATCAGCCCCAGCATTTT. This translates into CASSIGRAGNQPQHF.

This chain links TRBV27 with TRBJ2-7; D is ambiguous. The CDR3 covers 16 residues. Germline V lookup: CDR1 MNHEY, CDR2 SMNVEV (reference sequence). V was cut by 5 bases and J by 0 bases, with 17 bases left in between. The CDR3 reads CASSPFGGGSSYEQYF. For the CDR3, the DNA is TGTGCCAGCAGTCCCTTCGGCGGTGGCAGCTCCTACGAGCAGTACTTC.